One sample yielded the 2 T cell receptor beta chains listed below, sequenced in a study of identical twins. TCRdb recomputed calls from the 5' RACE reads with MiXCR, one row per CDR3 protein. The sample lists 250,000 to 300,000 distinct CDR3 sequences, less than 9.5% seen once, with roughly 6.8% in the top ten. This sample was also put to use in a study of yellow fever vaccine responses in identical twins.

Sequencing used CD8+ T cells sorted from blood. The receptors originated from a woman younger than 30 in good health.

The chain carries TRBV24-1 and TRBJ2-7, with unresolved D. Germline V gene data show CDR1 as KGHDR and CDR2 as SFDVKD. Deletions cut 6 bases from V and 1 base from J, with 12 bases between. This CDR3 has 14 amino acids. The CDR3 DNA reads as TGTGCCACCAGTCTCGGGCCCTTTTCCTACGAGCAGTACTTC. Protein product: CATSLGPFSYEQYF.

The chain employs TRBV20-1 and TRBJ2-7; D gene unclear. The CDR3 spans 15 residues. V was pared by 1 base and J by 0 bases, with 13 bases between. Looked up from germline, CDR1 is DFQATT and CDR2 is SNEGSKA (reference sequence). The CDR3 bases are TGCAGTGCTAGAGGACGCAACAGCCTCTCCTACGAGCAGTACTTC. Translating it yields CSARGRNSLSYEQYF.